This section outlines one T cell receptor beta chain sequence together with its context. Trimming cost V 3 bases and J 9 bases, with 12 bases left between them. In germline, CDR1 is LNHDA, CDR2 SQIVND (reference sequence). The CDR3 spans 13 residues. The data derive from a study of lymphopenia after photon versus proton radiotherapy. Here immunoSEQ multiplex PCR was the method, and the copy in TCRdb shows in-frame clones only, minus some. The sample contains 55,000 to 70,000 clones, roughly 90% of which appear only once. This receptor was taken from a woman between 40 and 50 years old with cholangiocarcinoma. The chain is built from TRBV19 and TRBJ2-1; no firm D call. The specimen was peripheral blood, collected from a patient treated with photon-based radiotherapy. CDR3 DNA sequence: TGTGCCAGTAGTATTGCCAGTTCCGGTGAGCAGTTCTTC. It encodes CASSIASSGEQFF.